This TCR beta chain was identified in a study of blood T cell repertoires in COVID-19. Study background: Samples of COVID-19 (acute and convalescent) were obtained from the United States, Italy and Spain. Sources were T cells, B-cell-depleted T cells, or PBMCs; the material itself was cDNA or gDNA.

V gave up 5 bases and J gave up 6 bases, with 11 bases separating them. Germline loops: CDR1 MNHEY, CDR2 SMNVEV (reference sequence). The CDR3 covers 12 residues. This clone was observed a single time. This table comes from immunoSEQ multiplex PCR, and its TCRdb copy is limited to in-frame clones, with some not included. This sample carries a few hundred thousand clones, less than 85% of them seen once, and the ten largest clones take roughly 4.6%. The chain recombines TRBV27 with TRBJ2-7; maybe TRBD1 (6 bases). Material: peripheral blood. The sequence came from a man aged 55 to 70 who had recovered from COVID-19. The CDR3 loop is CASSPGAREQYF. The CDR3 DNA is TGTGCCAGCAGTCCAGGGGCCCGCGAGCAGTACTTC.